These 6 T cell receptor beta chains were all obtained from the same sample, sequenced in a study of PD-1 blockade in mismatch repair-deficient tumors. Profiling relied on immunoSEQ multiplex PCR, and the TCRdb table lists in-frame clones only, not all of them. The data contain 85,000 to 130,000 clones, 70% to 85% of them seen just once; the ten biggest clones take up around 6.5%. The sample was peripheral blood, taken about eight months after starting pembrolizumab. The receptor source for this set is an adult with mismatch repair-deficient cancer.

The CDR3 nucleotides are TGTGCCAGCACCCTCGAGGGGCCGGCTAACTATGGCTACACCTTC. Its translation: CASTLEGPANYGYTF. The chain joins TRBV6-1 to TRBJ1-2; D possibly corresponds to TRBD1 (5 bases). The CDR3 spans 15 residues. Per germline, CDR1 MNHNS and CDR2 SASEGT. V lost 7 bases to trimming and J lost 0 bases, with 15 bases between them.

The CDR3 reads CASSNNRGGYGYTF. Here the CDR3 DNA reads TGTGCCAGCAGTAATAACAGGGGCGGCTATGGCTACACCTTC. This rearrangement joins TRBV6-6 to TRBJ1-2; 7 nucleotides match TRBD1. The length of the CDR3 is 14 residues. The V gene end was trimmed by 5 bases and the J gene end by 4 bases; junction bases not matched to a gene: 7. The germline V gene encodes CDR1 MNHNY and CDR2 SVGAGI (reference sequence).

The chain joins TRBV13 to TRBJ2-2; D might be TRBD2 (6 bases). The CDR3 has 16 residues. The germline V gene has CDR1 PRHDT and CDR2 FYEKMQ (reference sequence). V lost 2 bases to trimming and J lost 1 base, with 11 bases between them. CDR3: CASSLNGGKNTGELFF. In DNA form, the CDR3 reads TGTGCCAGCAGCTTAAACGGGGGAAAGAACACCGGGGAGCTGTTTTTT.

The J gene is TRBJ1-4, the V gene TRBV27; D uncertain. Germline V gene sequence: CDR1 MNHEY, CDR2 SMNVEV (reference sequence). Trimming removed 5 bases at V and 7 bases at J, with 14 bases between. The CDR3 has 14 residues. CDR3 region: CASSGVQATEKLFF. The DNA for the CDR3 is TGTGCCAGCAGTGGGGTGCAGGCCACTGAAAAACTGTTTTTT. The full variable domain, its missing parts supplied by reference TRBV27 and TRBJ1-4, is EAQVTQNPRYLITVTGKKLTVTCSQNMNHEYMSWYRQDPGLGLRQIYYSMNVEVTDKGDVPEGYKVSRKEKRNFPLILESPSPNQTSLYFCASSGVQATEKLFFGSGTQLSVL.

This chain joins TRBV10-3 and TRBJ2-1, with TRBD2 identical over 14 bases. CDR1 and CDR2 from the germline V gene are ENHRY and SYGVKD. This CDR3 contains 17 residues. V shed 2 bases and J 4 bases; nucleotides not matched to a gene: 4. CDR3 amino acids: CAISEGTSGRGYNEQFF. The CDR3, as DNA: TGTGCCATCAGTGAGGGGACTAGCGGGAGAGGTTACAATGAGCAGTTCTTC.

This chain uses TRBV27 with TRBJ2-7, with TRBD2 identical over 11 bases. This CDR3 contains 16 residues. With 2 bases clipped from V and 2 bases from J, the junction kept 5 bases outside the gene matches. CDR1 and CDR2 (germline): MNHEY, SMNVEV (reference sequence). The CDR3 DNA reads TGTGCCAGCAGTTTAACAGCTAGCGGGAGGACCTACGAGCAGTACTTC. Its translation: CASSLTASGRTYEQYF.